What follows are 11 T cell receptor beta chains derived from one specimen sequenced in a study of control samples from healthy donors and cancer patients. Data came from immunoSEQ multiplex PCR; TCRdb stores just in-frame clones and leaves some out. The table lists about 120,000 clones, 75% to 95% of them singletons. The sequenced sample was blood. The receptors originated from a man between 35 and 55 years old in good health.

The chain couples TRBV5-6 to TRBJ1-4, with 8 nucleotides matching TRBD1. This CDR3 is 14 amino acids long. Trimming at V came to 2 bases and at J to 8 bases, leaving 5 bases not matched to a gene. Germline V gives CDR1 SGHDT, CDR2 YYEEEE. In nucleotides, the CDR3 is TGTGCCAGCAGCTTCGGGACAGGTTGGGAAAAACTGTTTTTT. Amino acids: CASSFGTGWEKLFF. Drawing the rest from reference TRBV5-6 and TRBJ1-4, the complete variable domain is DAGVTQSPTHLIKTRGQQVTLRCSPKSGHDTVSWYQQALGQGPQFIFQYYEEEERQRGNFPDRFSGHQFPNYSSELNVNALLLGDSALYLCASSFGTGWEKLFFGSGTQLSVL.

The chain employs TRBV18 and TRBJ1-5, with D unclear. CDR1 is KGHSH and CDR2 is LQKENI in the germline V gene. V was cut by 5 bases and J by 0 bases, with 5 bases left in between. This CDR3 has 13 amino acids. CDR3 nucleotide sequence: TGTGCCAGCTCAATTAATAGCAATCAGCCCCAGCATTTT. This codes for CASSINSNQPQHF.

The CDR3 bases are TGTGCCAGCAGAGTACAGGGGGCGGGTGAAGCTTTCTTT. Translating it yields CASRVQGAGEAFF. The chain employs TRBV6-5 and TRBJ1-1; TRBD1 matches at 9 bases. With 6 bases clipped from V and 7 bases from J, the junction kept 6 bases outside the gene matches. Germline CDR1 MNHEY, CDR2 SVGAGI. CDR3 size: 13 residues.

The rearrangement links TRBV11-2 to TRBJ1-1; D perhaps matches TRBD1 (5 bases). Trimming left V 0 bases short and J 8 bases short, with 13 bases between. The V gene's germline CDR1 is SGHAT and CDR2 FQNNGV. The CDR3 has 14 residues. CDR3 DNA sequence: TGTGCCAGCAGCTTAGATAGGTGGGACGGAGAAGCTTTCTTT. This gives the protein CASSLDRWDGEAFF.

V gene TRBV6-5 combines with J gene TRBJ2-2; 14 positions match TRBD2. This CDR3 region has 15 residues. Germline CDR1 and CDR2: MNHEY and SVGAGI. V lost 8 bases to trimming and J lost 7 bases; unmatched junction nucleotides: 6. The CDR3 region is CASEGLAGGGGELFF. In nucleotides, the CDR3 is TGTGCCAGCGAAGGACTAGCGGGGGGTGGCGGGGAGCTGTTTTTT.

The chain joins TRBV10-3 to TRBJ2-1; 7 bases fit TRBD2. Unmatched junction bases numbered 20, after V lost 9 bases and J lost 6 bases. CDR3 length: 17 amino acids. Germline CDR1 ENHRY, CDR2 SYGVKD. The DNA of the CDR3 is TGTGCCATTGGGGGAGGGTCCGGGTGGAAGGCTGGCAATGAGCAGTTCTTC. This gives the protein CAIGGGSGWKAGNEQFF.

This rearrangement joins TRBV2 to TRBJ1-5; no reliable D call. CDR1 and CDR2 from the germline V gene are SNHLY and FYNNEI. The CDR3 covers 11 residues. The ends were cut back, 6 bases at V and 1 base at J, with 1 base in the middle. The CDR3 sequence is CASRSNQPQHF. The DNA of the CDR3 is TGTGCCAGCAGAAGCAATCAGCCCCAGCATTTT.

The CDR3: CATGVFGGPQETQYF. Written as DNA, the CDR3 is TGCGCCACAGGGGTTTTCGGGGGACCTCAAGAGACCCAGTACTTC. The chain employs TRBV10-2 and TRBJ2-5; D tentatively reads TRBD1 or TRBD2 (6 bases each). This CDR3 contains 15 residues. V lost 10 bases and J 2 bases, leaving 20 bases between the germline ends. Germline V CDR1 and CDR2: WSHSY, SAAADI.

The V gene is TRBV6-5, the J gene TRBJ1-2, with a tentative D call TRBD1 (6 bases). The germline CDR1 and CDR2 sequences are MNHEY and SVGAGI. The CDR3 extends over 15 amino acids. The V end was cut by 6 bases, the J end by 2 bases, with 16 bases between. The CDR3 DNA follows: TGTGCCAGCAGACAACGCGGGACACCGAACTATGGCTACACCTTC. Translating it yields CASRQRGTPNYGYTF.

The V call is TRBV18, the J call TRBJ2-7; a possible D gene is TRBD2 (6 bases). From germline, CDR1 is KGHSH and CDR2 LQKENI. Between the trimmed V and J ends, which lost 2 bases and 5 bases, there was a span of 13 bases. The CDR3 runs 14 residues. The CDR3: CASSPSLREDEQYF. For the CDR3, the DNA is TGTGCCAGCTCACCATCGCTCAGGGAGGACGAGCAGTACTTC.

The J gene is TRBJ2-3, the V gene TRBV14; TRBD1 matches at 7 bases. The junction had 5 bases not matched to a gene; V was cut back by 0 bases and J by 2 bases. CDR3 length equals 16 residues. Germline V CDR1 and CDR2: SGHDN, FVKESK. In DNA, the CDR3 is TGTGCCAGCAGCCAAGATCCGGGACAGACCACAGATACGCAGTATTTT. The encoded protein is CASSQDPGQTTDTQYF.